The clone carrying this T cell receptor beta chain is a singleton in its sample. Germline loops: CDR1 SGDLS, CDR2 YYNGEE. V gave up 4 bases and J gave up 5 bases; unmatched junction bases: 17. There are 18 residues in the CDR3. The data were produced by immunoSEQ multiplex PCR, yet TCRdb's version contains in-frame clones alone and is incomplete. This table holds tens of thousands of clones, around 86% found once. This entry belongs to a study of technical replicates of blood from a few donors. This rearrangement joins TRBV9 to TRBJ2-5; 10 nucleotides align to TRBD2. This receptor was taken from a human donor in good health. Some clones in this sample may be carry-over from other donors' samples. What was sequenced was PBMCs. The CDR3 is CASSPRYPQREGGETQYF. In nucleotides, the CDR3 is TGTGCCAGCAGCCCCCGGTATCCTCAGCGGGAGGGCGGGGAGACCCAGTACTTC.